These T cell receptor beta chains were read from a single sample in a study of T cell changes during pregnancy in multiple sclerosis. Assay: immunoSEQ multiplex PCR; the TCRdb copy retains only in-frame clones and omits some. Among tens of thousands of clones listed, 85% were seen once. The sample consisted of CD8+ T cells from peripheral blood mononuclear cells, taken after pregnancy. Receptors were obtained from a female donor with multiple sclerosis, enrolled in a pregnancy study. CDR3s include the opening cysteine and the closing phenylalanine or tryptophan. The D gene is left open where the match is weak. The size of a clone is reported for some rows only, either as once, few or many, or as a class for expanded clones.

few	TRBV10-1	TRBJ1-1	-	CASSESPGAGTEAFF	TGCGCCAGCAGTGAGTCGCCAGGGGCTGGTACTGAAGCTTTCTTT
once	TRBV9	TRBJ1-2	-	CASSPDSSLGYGYTF	TGTGCCAGCAGCCCGGACAGTTCCCTGGGCTATGGCTACACCTTC
-	TRBV14	TRBJ2-5	TRBD1	CASSQHLGQLQETQYF	TGTGCCAGCAGCCAACACCTGGGACAGTTACAAGAGACCCAGTACTTC
-	TRBV6-4	TRBJ2-1	-	CASSVRVQFF	TGTGCCAGCAGTGTCAGGGTACAGTTCTTC
-	TRBV27	TRBJ2-1	-	CASTPPGSYNEQFF	TGTGCCAGCACACCCCCAGGCTCCTACAATGAGCAGTTCTTC
-	TRBV5-1	TRBJ2-3	TRBD2	CASSSLAGVITDTQYF	TGCGCCAGCAGCTCCTTAGCGGGGGTCATCACAGATACGCAGTATTTT
-	TRBV27	TRBJ1-5	-	CASSFRGTVGLNQPQHF	TGTGCCAGCAGTTTTCGGGGAACGGTAGGTTTGAATCAGCCCCAGCATTTT
once	TRBV6-6	TRBJ1-5	TRBD1	CASSRQGNNQPQHF	TGTGCCAGCAGCCGACAGGGCAACAATCAGCCCCAGCATTTT
-	TRBV15	TRBJ2-2	-	CATSRERWREKFGELFF	TGTGCCACCAGCAGAGAAAGGTGGAGGGAAAAATTCGGGGAGCTGTTTTTT
-	TRBV7-2	TRBJ1-1	-	CASSLFPHGGTEAFF	TGTGCCAGCAGCTTATTCCCCCACGGGGGCACTGAAGCTTTCTTT
-	TRBV9	TRBJ2-1	TRBD1	CASSPGQDEQFF	TGTGCCAGCAGTCCCGGACAGGATGAGCAGTTCTTC
-	TRBV7-6	TRBJ1-2	-	CASSLISLEDGYTF	TGTGCCAGCAGCTTAATTTCTCTGGAGGATGGCTACACCTTC
-	TRBV19	TRBJ2-3	-	CASSTTEPRTDTQYF	TGTGCCAGTAGTACCACGGAGCCGAGGACAGATACGCAGTATTTT
once	TRBV7-9	TRBJ2-1	TRBD2	CASSRWGGGQFF	TGTGCCAGCAGCCGCTGGGGGGGTGGGCAGTTCTTC
-	TRBV5-6	TRBJ2-1	-	CASSLVGARDEQFF	TGTGCCAGCAGCTTGGTGGGGGCCAGGGATGAGCAGTTCTTC
once	TRBV9	TRBJ1-2	TRBD1	CASEMTGRGYTF	TGTGCCAGCGAAATGACAGGGCGGGGCTACACCTTC
-	TRBV19	TRBJ1-2	-	CASRSRETYGYTF	TGTGCCAGTAGGTCGAGGGAGACCTATGGCTACACCTTC
medium-sized	TRBV2	TRBJ1-2	-	CASRSNNYGYTF	TGTGCCAGCAGGTCAAATAACTATGGCTACACCTTC
once	TRBV27	TRBJ1-4	-	CASSLDQEDEKLFF	TGTGCCAGCAGTTTAGATCAGGAAGACGAAAAACTGTTTTTT
-	TRBV6-5	TRBJ2-7	-	CASSFWGGATGEQYF	TGTGCCAGCAGTTTCTGGGGGGGCGCAACGGGCGAGCAGTACTTC
-	TRBV7-9	TRBJ2-1	-	CASSSPRVREQFF	TGTGCCAGCAGCTCCCCCAGGGTGAGGGAGCAGTTCTTC
-	TRBV21-1	TRBJ1-1	-	CASSKVVNTEAFF	TGTGCCAGCAGCAAAGTAGTGAACACTGAAGCTTTCTTT
-	TRBV7-8	TRBJ2-7	TRBD1	CASSLGQGIFLYEQYF	TGTGCCAGCAGCTTAGGACAGGGCATTTTCTTATACGAGCAGTACTTC
-	TRBV19	TRBJ2-7	-	CASSISIGSSYEQYF	TGTGCCAGTAGTATTAGCATTGGGAGCTCCTACGAGCAGTACTTC
few	TRBV6-6	TRBJ1-5	TRBD1	CASRWTGGNQPQHF	TGTGCCAGCAGATGGACAGGGGGCAATCAGCCCCAGCATTTT
-	TRBV30	TRBJ1-5	-	CAWSGRGGNQPQHF	TGTGCCTGGAGTGGGAGGGGGGGGAATCAGCCCCAGCATTTT
-	TRBV27	TRBJ1-2	TRBD1	CASSLSGGPLGQGALGYTF	TGTGCCAGCAGTTTATCAGGGGGGCCCCTCGGGCAGGGGGCTCTGGGCTACACCTTC
-	TRBV6-5	TRBJ2-7	-	CASTSHREWTYEQYF	TGTGCCAGCACCTCCCACAGGGAGTGGACCTACGAGCAGTACTTC
-	TRBV12-1	TRBJ1-2	-	CASSYPPGQGPPIDYGYTF	TGTGCCAGCAGCTATCCCCCGGGACAGGGGCCGCCCATTGACTATGGCTACACCTTC
-	TRBV7-8	TRBJ1-4	-	CATRARDSTNEKLFF	TGTGCCACCAGGGCGAGGGATTCAACTAATGAAAAACTGTTTTTT
-	TRBV5-6	TRBJ2-7	TRBD2	CASSLSLAGDEQYF	TGTGCCAGCAGCTTGTCGCTAGCGGGGGACGAGCAGTACTTC
-	TRBV2	TRBJ1-4	TRBD1	CASRSTGEHEKLFF	TGTGCCAGCAGATCGACAGGGGAACATGAAAAACTGTTTTTT
-	TRBV6-4	TRBJ2-3	TRBD1	CASSDSGQGADTQYF	TGTGCCAGCAGTGACTCGGGACAGGGGGCAGATACGCAGTATTTT
few	TRBV5-1	TRBJ1-6	-	CASSSEGLGGSPLHF	TGCGCCAGCAGCTCCGAAGGTTTGGGGGGTTCACCCCTCCACTTT
-	TRBV11-1	TRBJ2-2	TRBD1	CASSPGQGIAGELFF	TGTGCCAGCAGCCCGGGACAGGGTATCGCCGGGGAGCTGTTTTTT
once	TRBV6-4	TRBJ1-1	-	CASSEGGDLNTEAFF	TGTGCCAGCAGTGAAGGGGGGGACCTGAACACTGAAGCTTTCTTT
-	TRBV6-5	TRBJ1-6	-	CASSYEGQYNSPLHF	TGTGCCAGCAGTTACGAAGGACAGTATAATTCACCCCTCCACTTT
-	TRBV5-6	TRBJ2-7	-	CASSSLTGPYEQYF	TGTGCCAGCAGCTCCCTGACAGGTCCCTACGAGCAGTACTTC
once	TRBV4-1	TRBJ1-4	-	CASHNGGESPGPLEKLFF	TGCGCCAGCCATAATGGAGGGGAGAGCCCCGGCCCCCTTGAAAAACTGTTTTTT
few	TRBV6-1	TRBJ1-1	-	CASRSGDYTEAFF	TGTGCCAGCAGGTCGGGGGACTACACTGAAGCTTTCTTT
-	TRBV28	TRBJ2-5	TRBD1	CASSLRTGETQYF	TGTGCCAGCAGTTTAAGGACAGGGGAGACCCAGTACTTC